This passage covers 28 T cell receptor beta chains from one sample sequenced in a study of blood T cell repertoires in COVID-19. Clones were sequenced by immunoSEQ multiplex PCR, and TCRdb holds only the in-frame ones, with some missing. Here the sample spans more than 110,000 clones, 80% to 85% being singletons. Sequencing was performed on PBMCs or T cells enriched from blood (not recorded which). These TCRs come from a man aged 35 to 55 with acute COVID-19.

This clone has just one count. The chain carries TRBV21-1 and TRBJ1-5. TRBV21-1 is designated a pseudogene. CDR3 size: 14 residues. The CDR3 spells CASSNPGLNQPQHF. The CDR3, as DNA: TGTGCCAGCAGCAATCCGGGACTCAATCAGCCCCAGCATTTT.

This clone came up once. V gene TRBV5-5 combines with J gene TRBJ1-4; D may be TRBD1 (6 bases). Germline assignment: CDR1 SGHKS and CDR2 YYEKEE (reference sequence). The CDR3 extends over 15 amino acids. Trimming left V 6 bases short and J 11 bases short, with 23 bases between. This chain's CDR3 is CASIPHLGQLGKLFF. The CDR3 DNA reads TGTGCCAGCATCCCACACCTTGGACAGCTGGGGAAACTGTTTTTT.

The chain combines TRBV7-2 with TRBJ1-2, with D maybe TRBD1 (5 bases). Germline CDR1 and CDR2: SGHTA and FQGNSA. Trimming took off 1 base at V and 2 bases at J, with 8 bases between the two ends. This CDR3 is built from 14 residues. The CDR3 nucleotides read TGTGCCAGCAGCTTAGAGGCAGGGAACTATGGCTACACCTTC. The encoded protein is CASSLEAGNYGYTF.

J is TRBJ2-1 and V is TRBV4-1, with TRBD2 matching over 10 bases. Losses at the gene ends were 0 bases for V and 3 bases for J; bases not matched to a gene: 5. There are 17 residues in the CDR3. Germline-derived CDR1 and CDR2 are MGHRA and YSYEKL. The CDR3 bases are TGCGCCAGCAGCCAAGATCTTACTAGCGGGATCTACAATGAGCAGTTCTTC. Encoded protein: CASSQDLTSGIYNEQFF.

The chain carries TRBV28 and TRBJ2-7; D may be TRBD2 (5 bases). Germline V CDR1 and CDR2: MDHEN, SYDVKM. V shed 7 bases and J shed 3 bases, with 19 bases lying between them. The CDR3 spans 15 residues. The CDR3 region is CASNNHEGFLYEQYF. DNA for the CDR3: TGTGCCAGCAACAATCATGAGGGATTCCTCTACGAGCAGTACTTC.

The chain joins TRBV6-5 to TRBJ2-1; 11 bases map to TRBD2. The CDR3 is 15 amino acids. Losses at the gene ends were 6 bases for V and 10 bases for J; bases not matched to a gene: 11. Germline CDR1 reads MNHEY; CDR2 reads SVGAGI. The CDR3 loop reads CASRPVAGGPREQFF. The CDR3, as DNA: TGTGCCAGCAGGCCAGTAGCGGGAGGGCCCCGGGAGCAGTTCTTC.

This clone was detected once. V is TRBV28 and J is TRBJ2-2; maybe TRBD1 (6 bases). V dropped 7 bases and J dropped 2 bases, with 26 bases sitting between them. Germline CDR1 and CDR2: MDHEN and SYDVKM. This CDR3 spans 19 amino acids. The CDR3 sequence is CASTGFRGSWVFNTGELFF. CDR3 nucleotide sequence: TGTGCCAGCACCGGATTCAGGGGCAGCTGGGTCTTCAACACCGGGGAGCTGTTTTTT. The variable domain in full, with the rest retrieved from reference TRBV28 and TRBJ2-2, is DVKVTQSSRYLVKRTGEKVFLECVQDMDHENMFWYRQDPGLGLRLIYFSYDVKMKEKGDIPEGYSVSREKKERFSLILESASTNQTSMYLCASTGFRGSWVFNTGELFFGEGSRLTVL.

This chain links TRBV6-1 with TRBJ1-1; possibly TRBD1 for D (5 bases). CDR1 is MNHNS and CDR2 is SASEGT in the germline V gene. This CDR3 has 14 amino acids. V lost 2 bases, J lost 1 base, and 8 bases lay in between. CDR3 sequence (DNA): TGTGCCAGCAGTGAAACAGGATGGAACACTGAAGCTTTCTTT. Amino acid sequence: CASSETGWNTEAFF.

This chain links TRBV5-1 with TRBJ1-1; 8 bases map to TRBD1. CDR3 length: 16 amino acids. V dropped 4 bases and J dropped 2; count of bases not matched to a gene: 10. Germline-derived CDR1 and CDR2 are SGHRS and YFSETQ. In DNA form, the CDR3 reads TGCGCCAGCAGCCCTAATTCCGGGACAGGTAACACTGAAGCTTTCTTT. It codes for CASSPNSGTGNTEAFF.

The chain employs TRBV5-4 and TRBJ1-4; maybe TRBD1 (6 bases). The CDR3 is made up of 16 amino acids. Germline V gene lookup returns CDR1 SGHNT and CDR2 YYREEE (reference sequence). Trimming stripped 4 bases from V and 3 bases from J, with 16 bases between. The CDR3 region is CASSRAGTRSNEKLFF. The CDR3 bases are TGTGCCAGCAGCCGCGCCGGGACAAGGTCTAATGAAAAACTGTTTTTT.

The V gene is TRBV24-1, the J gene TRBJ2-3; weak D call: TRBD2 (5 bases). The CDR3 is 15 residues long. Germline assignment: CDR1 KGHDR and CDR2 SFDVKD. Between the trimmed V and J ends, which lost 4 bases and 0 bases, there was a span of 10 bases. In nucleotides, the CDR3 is TGTGCCACCAGTGAAGGCGGGCCAAGCACAGATACGCAGTATTTT. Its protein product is CATSEGGPSTDTQYF.

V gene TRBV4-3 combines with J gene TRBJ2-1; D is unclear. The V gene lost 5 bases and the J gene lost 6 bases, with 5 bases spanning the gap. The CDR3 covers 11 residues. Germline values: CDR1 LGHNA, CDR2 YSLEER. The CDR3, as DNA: TGCGCCAGCAGCAACACCAATGAGCAGTTCTTC. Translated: CASSNTNEQFF.

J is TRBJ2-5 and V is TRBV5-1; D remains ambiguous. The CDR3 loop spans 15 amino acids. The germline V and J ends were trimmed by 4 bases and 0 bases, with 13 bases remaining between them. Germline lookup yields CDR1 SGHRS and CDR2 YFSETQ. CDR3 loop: CASSPQGGDQETQYF. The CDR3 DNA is TGCGCCAGCAGCCCCCAAGGCGGCGACCAAGAGACCCAGTACTTC.

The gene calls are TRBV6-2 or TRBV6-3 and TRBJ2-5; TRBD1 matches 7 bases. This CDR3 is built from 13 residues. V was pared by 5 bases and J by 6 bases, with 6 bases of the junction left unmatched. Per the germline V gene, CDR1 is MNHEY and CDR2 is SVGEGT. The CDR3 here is CASSPQGIQTQYF. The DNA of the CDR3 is TGTGCCAGCAGTCCACAGGGGATACAGACCCAGTACTTC.

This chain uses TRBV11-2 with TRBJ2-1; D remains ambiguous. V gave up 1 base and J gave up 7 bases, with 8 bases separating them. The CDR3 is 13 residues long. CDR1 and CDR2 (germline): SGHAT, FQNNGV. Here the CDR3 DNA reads TGTGCCAGCAGCTTAGCTGAGAGAAATGAGCAGTTCTTC. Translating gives CASSLAERNEQFF.

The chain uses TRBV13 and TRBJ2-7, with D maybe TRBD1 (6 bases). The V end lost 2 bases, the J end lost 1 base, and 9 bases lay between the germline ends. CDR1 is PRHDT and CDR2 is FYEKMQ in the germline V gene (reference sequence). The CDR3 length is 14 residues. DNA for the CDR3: TGTGCCAGCAGCTTAAAGGACAGATCCTACGAGCAGTACTTC. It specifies CASSLKDRSYEQYF.

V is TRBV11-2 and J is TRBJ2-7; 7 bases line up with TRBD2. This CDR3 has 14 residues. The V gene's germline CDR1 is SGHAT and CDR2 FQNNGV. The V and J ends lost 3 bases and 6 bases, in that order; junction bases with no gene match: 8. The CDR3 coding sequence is TGTGCCAGCAGCTTTGGCGGGGGTTCCGGCGAGCAGTACTTC. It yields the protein CASSFGGGSGEQYF. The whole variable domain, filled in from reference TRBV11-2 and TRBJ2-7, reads EAGVAQSPRYKIIEKRQSVAFWCNPISGHATLYWYQQILGQGPKLLIQFQNNGVVDDSQLPKDRFSAERLKGVDSTLKIQPAKLEDSAVYLCASSFGGGSGEQYFGPGTRLTVT.

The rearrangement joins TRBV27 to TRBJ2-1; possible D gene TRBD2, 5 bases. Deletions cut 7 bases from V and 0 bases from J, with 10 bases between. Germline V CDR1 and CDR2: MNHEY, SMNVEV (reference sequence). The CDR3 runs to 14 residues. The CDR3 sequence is CASNRGSSYNEQFF. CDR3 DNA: TGTGCCAGCAATCGCGGGTCCTCCTACAATGAGCAGTTCTTC.

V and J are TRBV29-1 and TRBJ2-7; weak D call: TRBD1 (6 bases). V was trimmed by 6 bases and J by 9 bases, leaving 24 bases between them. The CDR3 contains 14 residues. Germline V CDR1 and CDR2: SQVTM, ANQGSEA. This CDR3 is CSVSLTDTAGAQYF. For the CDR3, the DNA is TGCAGCGTCTCCTTGACCGATACCGCAGGGGCGCAGTACTTC.

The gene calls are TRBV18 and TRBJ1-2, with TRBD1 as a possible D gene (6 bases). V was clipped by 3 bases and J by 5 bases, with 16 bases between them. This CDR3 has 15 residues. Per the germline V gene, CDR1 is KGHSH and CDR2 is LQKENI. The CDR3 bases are TGTGCCAGCTCACCGCAGGGGACCCTATATTATGGCTACACCTTC. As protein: CASSPQGTLYYGYTF.

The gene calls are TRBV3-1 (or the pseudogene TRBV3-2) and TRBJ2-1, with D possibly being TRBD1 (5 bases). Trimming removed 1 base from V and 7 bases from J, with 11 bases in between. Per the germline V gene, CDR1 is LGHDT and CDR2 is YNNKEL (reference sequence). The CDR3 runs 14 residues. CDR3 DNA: TGTGCCAGCAGCCAAGGAGCGCAGGGAAATGAGCAGTTCTTC. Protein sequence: CASSQGAQGNEQFF.

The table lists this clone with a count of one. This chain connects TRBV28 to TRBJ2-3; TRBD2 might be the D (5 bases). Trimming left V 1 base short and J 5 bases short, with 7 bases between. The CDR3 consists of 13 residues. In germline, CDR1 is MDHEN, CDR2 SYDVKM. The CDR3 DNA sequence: TGTGCCAGCAGTTTATTGGGGAGAGATACGCAGTATTTT. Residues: CASSLLGRDTQYF.

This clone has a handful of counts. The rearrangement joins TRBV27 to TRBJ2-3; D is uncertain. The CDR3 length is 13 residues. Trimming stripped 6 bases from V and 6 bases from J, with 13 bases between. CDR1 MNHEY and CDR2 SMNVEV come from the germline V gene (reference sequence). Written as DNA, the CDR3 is TGTGCCAGCAGCCTCATTGCGCGGGATACGCAGTATTTT. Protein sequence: CASSLIARDTQYF.

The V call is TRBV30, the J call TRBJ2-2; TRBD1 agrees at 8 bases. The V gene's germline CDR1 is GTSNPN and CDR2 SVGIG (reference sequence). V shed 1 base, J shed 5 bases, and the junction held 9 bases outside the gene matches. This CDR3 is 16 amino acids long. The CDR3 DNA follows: TGTGCCTGGAGTGGAAAAGGACAGGGAGTTACCGGGGAGCTGTTTTTT. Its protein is CAWSGKGQGVTGELFF. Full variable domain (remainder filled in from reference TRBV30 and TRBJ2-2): SQTIHQWPATLVQPVGSPLSLECTVEGTSNPNLYWYRQAAGRGLQLLFYSVGIGQISSEVPQNLSASRPQDRQFILSSKKLLLSDSGFYLCAWSGKGQGVTGELFFGEGSRLTVL.

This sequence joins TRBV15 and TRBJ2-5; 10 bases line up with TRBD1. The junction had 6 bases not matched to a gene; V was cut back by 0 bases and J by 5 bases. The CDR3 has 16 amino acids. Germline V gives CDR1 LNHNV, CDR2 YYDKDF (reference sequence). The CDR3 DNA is TGTGCCACCAGCAGAGATGGGACAGGGGCAGGCGAGACCCAGTACTTC. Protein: CATSRDGTGAGETQYF.

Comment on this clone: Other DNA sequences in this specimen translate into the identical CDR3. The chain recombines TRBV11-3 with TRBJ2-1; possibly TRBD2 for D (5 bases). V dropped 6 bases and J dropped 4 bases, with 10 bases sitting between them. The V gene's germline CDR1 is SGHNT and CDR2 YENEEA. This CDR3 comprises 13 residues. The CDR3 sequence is CASSSTGYNEQFF. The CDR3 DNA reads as TGTGCCAGCAGTTCTACGGGATACAATGAGCAGTTCTTC.

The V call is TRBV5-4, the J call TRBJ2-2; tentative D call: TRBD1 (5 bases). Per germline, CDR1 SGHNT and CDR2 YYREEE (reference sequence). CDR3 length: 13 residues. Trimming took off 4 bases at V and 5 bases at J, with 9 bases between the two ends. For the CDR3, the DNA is TGTGCCAGCAGCCCCCGACAGACCGGGGAGCTGTTTTTT. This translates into CASSPRQTGELFF.

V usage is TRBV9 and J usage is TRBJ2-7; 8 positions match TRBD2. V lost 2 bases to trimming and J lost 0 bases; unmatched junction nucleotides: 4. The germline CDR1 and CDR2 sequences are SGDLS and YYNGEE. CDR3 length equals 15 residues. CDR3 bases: TGTGCCAGCAGCGTGACTAGCGCCAGCTCCTACGAGCAGTACTTC. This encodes CASSVTSASSYEQYF. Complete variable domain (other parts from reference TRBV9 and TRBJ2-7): DSGVTQTPKHLITATGQRVTLRCSPRSGDLSVYWYQQSLDQGLQFLIQYYNGEERAKGNILERFSAQQFPDLHSELNLSSLELGDSALYFCASSVTSASSYEQYFGPGTRLTVT.